This TCR beta chain stems from a study of T-cell memory formation after mild COVID-19. Study context: TCR clusters were mostly confined to one donor each.

Whole-study results and caveats: CD8+ contracting clones occupied EMRA, while CD4+ ones occupied mainly CM and EM.

MiXCR, run by TCRdb on the 5' RACE reads, gives a single entry per CDR3 protein. The sample has 30,000 to 45,000 distinct CDR3 sequences; about an eighth are singletons. V was shortened by 3 bases and J by 1 base, with 6 bases between the two germline ends. Germline CDR1 SEHNR, CDR2 FQNEAQ (reference sequence). This CDR3 is 13 amino acids long. Many counts were recorded for this clonotype. As yet, its antigen is unknown. Sequencing used PBMCs or a T cell subset sorted from them (not recorded which). This clonotype originated in a man younger than 35 who had mild COVID-19 (a few samples of this study predate the infection). Cell type and time point are not known. The chain couples TRBV7-9 to TRBJ1-1; D not certain. For the CDR3, the DNA is TGTGCCAGCAGCTTCGGCACGAACACTGAAGCTTTCTTT. This gives the protein CASSFGTNTEAFF.